Listed below are T cell receptor beta chains from one sample, sequenced in a study of response to subunit inactivated influenza vaccine. TCRdb used MiXCR to reprocess the RT-PCR reads, holding one entry per CDR3 protein. The table lists 150,000 to 200,000 distinct CDR3 sequences, around 10% of them singletons. Material: CD8+ T cells sorted from PBMCs, obtained around 25 months after vaccination. The receptors come from a man aged 45 to 70 who received an inactivated influenza vaccine. Both conserved end residues are part of each CDR3. A D gene is named only where the DNA matches it firmly. Some rows have no size entry. The others give once, few or many, or a class for an expanded clone.

>TRBD2|TRBV29-1|14|many|TRBJ2-2
CSVDPGGGTGELFF
TGCAGCGTTGATCCGGGAGGGGGCACCGGGGAGCTGTTTTTT
>-|TRBV5-6|13|many|TRBJ2-1
CASSLRASVEQFF
TGTGCCAGCAGCTTACGGGCCAGCGTTGAGCAGTTCTTC
>TRBD1|TRBV28|20|-|TRBJ2-3
CASSSIYPPTGVDHTDTQYF
TGTGCCAGCAGTTCAATATACCCCCCGACAGGGGTAGATCACACAGATACGCAGTATTTT
>-|TRBV7-9|14|-|TRBJ2-7
CASSLGPLEREQYF
TGTGCCAGCAGCTTGGGTCCTTTGGAGAGAGAGCAGTACTTC
>-|TRBV20-1|13|few|TRBJ1-1
CSARPDRYTEAFF
TGCAGTGCTCGGCCTGACAGGTACACTGAAGCTTTCTTT
>TRBD2|TRBV3-1|15|few|TRBJ2-1
CASSAWTSQAHEQFF
TGTGCCAGCAGCGCATGGACTAGTCAGGCGCATGAGCAGTTCTTC
>-|TRBV27|13|-|TRBJ2-2
CASSWGFTGELFF
TGTGCCAGCAGTTGGGGGTTCACCGGGGAGCTGTTTTTT
>-|TRBV20-1|13|-|TRBJ2-7
CSARTHLDYEQYF
TGCAGTGCCCGGACACACCTGGACTACGAGCAGTACTTC
>-|TRBV20-1|14|-|TRBJ2-7
CSARGPSSSYEQYF
TGCAGTGCTAGAGGGCCATCCAGCTCCTACGAGCAGTACTTC
>-|TRBV9|16|few|TRBJ2-7
CASSVAGGAGAYEQYF
TGTGCCAGCAGCGTAGCTGGGGGGGCAGGGGCCTACGAGCAGTACTTC
>-|TRBV28|15|-|TRBJ2-1
CASSFLDNLQNDQFF
TGTGCCAGCAGTTTTCTGGACAACCTCCAGAATGACCAGTTCTTC
>-|TRBV7-3|14|once|TRBJ2-1
CASSLPGGVDEQFF
TGTGCCAGCAGCTTGCCAGGGGGGGTGGATGAGCAGTTCTTC
>-|TRBV27|16|few|TRBJ2-3
CASSLLWGEVTDTQYF
TGTGCCAGCAGTTTACTTTGGGGGGAAGTAACAGATACGCAGTATTTT
>TRBD1|TRBV28|15|few|TRBJ2-2
CASSSGDRGPGELFF
TGTGCCAGCAGTTCAGGGGACAGGGGTCCCGGGGAGCTGTTTTTT
>TRBD1|TRBV19|14|-|TRBJ1-1
CASSFRRTGGKAFF
TGTGCCAGTAGTTTCCGACGGACAGGGGGGAAAGCTTTCTTT
>TRBD1|TRBV28|15|-|TRBJ1-4
CASRTGFGTNEKLFF
TGTGCCAGCAGGACAGGGTTCGGAACTAATGAAAAACTGTTTTTT
>-|TRBV2|14|-|TRBJ2-7
CASSPATGRNEQYF
TGTGCCAGCAGTCCGGCTACGGGGAGGAACGAGCAGTACTTC
>-|TRBV6-2/TRBV6-3|16|few|TRBJ2-1
CASSYSSSGQNNEQFF
TGTGCCAGCAGTTACTCGAGTTCGGGACAAAACAATGAGCAGTTCTTC
>-|TRBV12-3/TRBV12-4|16|many|TRBJ1-1
CASSFGPGHRNTEAFF
TGTGCCAGCAGTTTCGGCCCGGGACACAGGAACACTGAAGCTTTCTTT
>-|TRBV7-9|14|few|TRBJ2-5
CASIPPGPGETQYF
TGTGCCAGCATCCCCCCGGGACCGGGGGAGACCCAGTACTTC
>-|TRBV28|17|many|TRBJ2-5
CASSLWPRGGTKETQYF
TGTGCCAGCAGTTTATGGCCCCGAGGAGGGACGAAAGAGACCCAGTACTTC
>-|TRBV14|14|-|TRBJ1-3
CASSYGSSGNTIYF
TGTGCCAGCAGCTACGGAAGCTCTGGAAACACCATATATTTT
>-|TRBV5-1|17|many|TRBJ2-3
CASSLAIGGRGTDTQYF
TGCGCCAGCAGCTTGGCCATTGGGGGAAGGGGCACAGATACGCAGTATTTT
>TRBD2|TRBV10-1|16|few|TRBJ2-1
CASSDLGLGSYNEQFF
TGCGCCAGCAGTGATTTGGGACTAGGGTCCTACAATGAGCAGTTCTTC
>TRBD2|TRBV19|14|few|TRBJ2-1
CASSVGLAGQAVFF
TGTGCCAGTAGTGTGGGCCTAGCGGGGCAGGCGGTATTCTTC
>TRBD2|TRBV4-3|17|few|TRBJ2-1
CASSRGLAGGTYNEQFF
TGCGCCAGCAGCCGGGGACTAGCGGGGGGTACCTACAATGAGCAGTTCTTC
>TRBD1|TRBV10-3|15|few|TRBJ2-4
CAISDPDRVLNIQYF
TGTGCCATCAGTGACCCTGACAGGGTGTTGAACATTCAGTACTTC
>-|TRBV28|15|-|TRBJ2-1
CASRIDFRSYNEQFF
TGTGCCAGCAGAATAGACTTCCGCTCCTACAATGAACAGTTCTTC
>TRBD1|TRBV5-8|14|-|TRBJ2-4
CASSLGTGQDIQYF
TGTGCCAGCAGCTTGGGGACAGGGCAAGACATTCAGTACTTC
>-|TRBV2|12|few|TRBJ2-5
CASTFRQETQYF
TGTGCCAGCACTTTTCGCCAAGAGACCCAGTACTTC
>-|TRBV9|13|many|TRBJ2-2
CASSTWGTGELFF
TGTGCCAGCAGCACCTGGGGCACCGGGGAGCTGTTTTTT
>TRBD1|TRBV7-6|17|-|TRBJ2-2
CASSSISGTGLTGELFF
TGTGCCAGCAGCTCCATTTCCGGGACAGGGCTTACCGGGGAGCTGTTTTTT
>-|TRBV6-2/TRBV6-3|12|few|TRBJ2-1
CASSSTNNEQFF
TGTGCCAGCAGTTCCACGAACAATGAGCAGTTCTTC
>-|TRBV20-1|15|-|TRBJ1-2
CSARVPALIPYGYTF
TGCAGTGCTAGAGTACCCGCCTTAATTCCCTATGGCTACACCTTC
>-|TRBV28|15|many|TRBJ2-3
CASSPSGGRGDTQYF
TGTGCCAGCTCGCCATCCGGGGGGCGCGGAGATACGCAGTATTTT
>TRBD1|TRBV5-1|16|-|TRBJ2-2
CASRDRDRVNTGELFF
TGCGCCAGCAGGGATCGGGACAGGGTAAACACCGGGGAGCTGTTTTTT
>-|TRBV20-1|12|few|TRBJ1-1
CSASPVLTEAFF
TGCAGTGCTAGTCCCGTACTCACTGAAGCTTTCTTT
>-|TRBV5-1|13|many|TRBJ2-5
CASSRGPQETQYF
TGCGCCAGCAGCCGAGGGCCCCAAGAGACCCAGTACTTC
>-|TRBV11-2|19|few|TRBJ2-1
CASSLRGGLGGRGYNEQFF
TGTGCCAGCAGCTTAAGGGGGGGTTTAGGTGGCAGGGGCTACAATGAGCAGTTCTTC
>TRBD2|TRBV18|14|many|TRBJ2-5
CASSLTSGSETQYF
TGTGCCAGCTCATTGACTAGCGGGAGCGAGACCCAGTACTTC
>-|TRBV11-2|13|-|TRBJ2-3
CASSARDLDTQYF
TGTGCCAGCAGCGCCCGGGACTTAGATACGCAGTATTTT
>-|TRBV7-6|13|-|TRBJ2-5
CASSLGTEETQYF
TGTGCCAGCAGCTTAGGGACAGAAGAGACCCAGTACTTC
>TRBD2|TRBV6-6|12|-|TRBJ2-7
CATRGGVYEQYF
TGTGCCACTCGGGGGGGGGTATACGAGCAGTACTTC
>TRBD1|TRBV2|14|many|TRBJ1-3
CASRTGGSGNTIYF
TGTGCCAGCAGAACAGGGGGCTCTGGAAACACCATATATTTT